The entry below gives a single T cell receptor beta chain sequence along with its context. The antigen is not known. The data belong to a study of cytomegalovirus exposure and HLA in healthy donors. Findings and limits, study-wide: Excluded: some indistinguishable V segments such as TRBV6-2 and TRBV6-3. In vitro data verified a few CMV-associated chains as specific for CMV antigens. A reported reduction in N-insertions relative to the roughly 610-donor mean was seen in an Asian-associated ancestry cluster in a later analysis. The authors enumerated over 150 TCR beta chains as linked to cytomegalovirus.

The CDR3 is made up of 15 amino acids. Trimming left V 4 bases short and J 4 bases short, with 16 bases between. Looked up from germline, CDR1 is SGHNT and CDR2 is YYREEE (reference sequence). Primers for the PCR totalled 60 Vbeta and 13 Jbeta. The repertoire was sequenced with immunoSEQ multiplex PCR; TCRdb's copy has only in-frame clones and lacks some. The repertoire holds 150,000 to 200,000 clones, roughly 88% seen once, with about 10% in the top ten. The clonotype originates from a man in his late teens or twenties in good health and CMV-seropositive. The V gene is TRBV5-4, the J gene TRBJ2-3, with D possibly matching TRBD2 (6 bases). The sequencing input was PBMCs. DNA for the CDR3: TGTGCCAGCAGCGGGGGAAAGGAGGGCCCAGATACGCAGTATTTT. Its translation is CASSGGKEGPDTQYF.